This TCR beta chain comes out of a study of blood T cell repertoires in COVID-19. Study-wide background: The cDNA or gDNA used as material had been derived from T cells, B-cell-depleted T cells, or PBMCs.

Only in-frame clones appear in the TCRdb table, and some are missing; sequencing was by immunoSEQ multiplex PCR. This sample yields hundreds of thousands of clones, of which roughly nine tenths are seen a single time; 7.8% belongs to the top ten. Trimming took 4 bases from V and 3 from J; bases not matched to a gene: 7. The CDR3 loop spans 15 amino acids. Germline CDR1 and CDR2: LNHDA and SQIVND (reference sequence). This clone was recorded once. The receptor was derived from a woman aged 45-65 years with COVID-19, enrolled during active disease. Material for sequencing was peripheral blood. The gene calls are TRBV19 and TRBJ2-7; 9 bases are a match to TRBD1. The CDR3 coding sequence is TGTGCCAGTAGTACTCTCGACAGGGGGAACTACGAGCAGTACTTC. Its protein is CASSTLDRGNYEQYF.